Reported below is one T cell receptor (beta chain). Trimming left V 5 bases short and J 5 bases short, with 13 bases between. The germline CDR1 and CDR2 sequences are SNHLY and FYNNEI. This CDR3 spans 13 amino acids. These data originate in a study of CD8+ T cells in alopecia areata. Reverse transcription of extracted RNA yielded cDNA, which provided the sequencing template. Assay: immunoSEQ multiplex PCR; the TCRdb copy retains only in-frame clones and omits some. Of tens of thousands of clones detected, approximately 60% appear once; the ten largest clones hold over 15%. Specimens obtained from alopecia areata patients comprised lesional scalp punch biopsies and peripheral blood. PBMCs were stained for CD3, CD4 and CD8, and CD4+ and CD8+ T cells were sorted.

The sequence derives from a human donor with alopecia areata. The sequencing here drew on CD8+ T cells sorted from blood, taken at week 0. The rearrangement uses TRBV2 and TRBJ2-7, with a weak D call TRBD1 (5 bases). CDR3 sequence reads: CASSPDTRDEQYF. The CDR3 region has the DNA TGTGCCAGCAGTCCGGACACCCGCGACGAGCAGTACTTC.